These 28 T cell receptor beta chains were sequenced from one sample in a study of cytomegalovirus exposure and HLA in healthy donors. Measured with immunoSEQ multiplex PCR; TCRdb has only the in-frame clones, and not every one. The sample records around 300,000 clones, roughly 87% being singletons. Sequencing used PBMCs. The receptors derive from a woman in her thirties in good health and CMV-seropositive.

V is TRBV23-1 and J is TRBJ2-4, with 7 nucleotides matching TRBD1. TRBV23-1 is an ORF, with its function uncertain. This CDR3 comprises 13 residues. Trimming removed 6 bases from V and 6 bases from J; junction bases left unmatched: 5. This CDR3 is CASRGQPPNIQYF. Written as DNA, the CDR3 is TGCGCCAGCAGGGGACAGCCGCCAAACATTCAGTACTTC.

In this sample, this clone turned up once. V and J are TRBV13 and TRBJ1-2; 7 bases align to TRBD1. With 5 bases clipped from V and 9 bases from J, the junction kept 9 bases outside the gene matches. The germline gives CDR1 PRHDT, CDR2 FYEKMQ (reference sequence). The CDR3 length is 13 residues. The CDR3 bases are TGTGCCAGCAGCACTACAGGGGTTTATAGCTACACCTTC. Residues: CASSTTGVYSYTF.

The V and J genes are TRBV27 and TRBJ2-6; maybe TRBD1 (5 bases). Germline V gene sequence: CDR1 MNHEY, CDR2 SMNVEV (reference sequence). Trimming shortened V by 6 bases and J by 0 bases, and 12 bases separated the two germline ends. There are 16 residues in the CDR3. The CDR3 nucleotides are TGTGCCAGCAGCAAGGGGCGCGGCTCTGGGGCCAACGTCCTGACTTTC. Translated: CASSKGRGSGANVLTF.

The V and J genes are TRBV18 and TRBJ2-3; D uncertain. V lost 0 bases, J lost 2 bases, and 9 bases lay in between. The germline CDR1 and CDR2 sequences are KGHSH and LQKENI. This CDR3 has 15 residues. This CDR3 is CASSPPSAHTDTQYF. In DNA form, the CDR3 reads TGTGCCAGCTCACCACCCAGCGCCCACACAGATACGCAGTATTTT.

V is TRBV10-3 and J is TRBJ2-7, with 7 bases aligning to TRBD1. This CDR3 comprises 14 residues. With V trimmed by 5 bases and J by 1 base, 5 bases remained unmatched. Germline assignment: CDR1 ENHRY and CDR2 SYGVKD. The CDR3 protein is CAISWGTESYEQYF. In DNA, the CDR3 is TGTGCCATCAGTTGGGGGACAGAGTCCTACGAGCAGTACTTC.

As DNA, the CDR3 is TGTGCCTGGAGTGTAGTAGAAGAGCAGTACTTC. This codes for CAWSVVEEQYF. The chain is built from TRBV30 and TRBJ2-7, with unresolved D. This CDR3 spans 11 amino acids. Trimming cost V 0 bases and J 7 bases, with 7 bases left between them. Germline CDR1 and CDR2: GTSNPN and SVGIG (reference sequence).

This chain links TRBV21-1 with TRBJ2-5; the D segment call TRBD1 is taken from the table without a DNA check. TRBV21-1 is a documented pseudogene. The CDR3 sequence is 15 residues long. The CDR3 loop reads CASSDISDRQETQYF. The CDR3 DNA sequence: TGTGCCAGCAGCGACATCTCGGACAGACAAGAGACCCAGTACTTC.

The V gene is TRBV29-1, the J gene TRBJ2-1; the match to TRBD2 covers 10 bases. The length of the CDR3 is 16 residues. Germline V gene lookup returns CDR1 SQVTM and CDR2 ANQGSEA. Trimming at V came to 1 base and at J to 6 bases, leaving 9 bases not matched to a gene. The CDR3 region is CSVEGLAGAAVNEQFF. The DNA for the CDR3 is TGCAGCGTTGAAGGCCTAGCGGGAGCGGCGGTCAATGAGCAGTTCTTC.

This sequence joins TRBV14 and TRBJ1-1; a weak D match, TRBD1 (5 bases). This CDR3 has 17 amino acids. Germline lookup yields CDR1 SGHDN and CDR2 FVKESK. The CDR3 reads CPDLPDGWGKMNTEAFF. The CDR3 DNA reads TGTCCCGACCTCCCTGACGGATGGGGGAAGATGAACACTGAAGCTTTCTTT. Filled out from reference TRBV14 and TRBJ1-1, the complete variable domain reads EAGVTQFPSHSVIEKGQTVTLRCDPISGHDNLYWYRRVMGKEIKFLLHFVKESKQDESGMPNNRFLAERTGGTYSTLKVQPAELEDSGVYFCPDLPDGWGKMNTEAFFGQGTRLTVV.

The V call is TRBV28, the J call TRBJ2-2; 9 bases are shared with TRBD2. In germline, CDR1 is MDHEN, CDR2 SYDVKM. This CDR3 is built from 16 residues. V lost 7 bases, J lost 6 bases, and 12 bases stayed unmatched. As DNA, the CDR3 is TGTGCCAGCAATAAAGGCGGGGGGGCCGGTCCCGGGGAGCTGTTTTTT. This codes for CASNKGGGAGPGELFF.

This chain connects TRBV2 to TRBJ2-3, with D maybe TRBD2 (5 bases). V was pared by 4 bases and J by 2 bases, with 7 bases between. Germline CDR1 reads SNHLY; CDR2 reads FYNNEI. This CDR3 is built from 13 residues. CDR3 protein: CASSVRDTDTQYF. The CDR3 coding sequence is TGTGCCAGCAGTGTTCGGGACACAGATACGCAGTATTTT.

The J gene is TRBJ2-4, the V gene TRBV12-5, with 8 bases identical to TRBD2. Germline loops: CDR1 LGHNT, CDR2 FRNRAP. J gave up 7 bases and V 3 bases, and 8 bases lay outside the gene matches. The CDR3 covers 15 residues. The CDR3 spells CASGLAGEVGNIQYF. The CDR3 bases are TGTGCTAGTGGTTTAGCGGGAGAAGTAGGCAACATTCAGTACTTC.

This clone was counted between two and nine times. The CDR3 DNA reads TGTGCCAGTAGAGTCGGCCAGGATCAGCCCCAGCATTTT. This gives the protein CASRVGQDQPQHF. The rearrangement joins TRBV19 to TRBJ1-5; the D is unclear. This CDR3 comprises 13 residues. The germline gives CDR1 LNHDA, CDR2 SQIVND (reference sequence). V lost 6 bases and J 5 bases, leaving 11 bases between the germline ends. The variable domain in full, with the rest retrieved from reference TRBV19 and TRBJ1-5, is DGGITQSPKYLFRKEGQNVTLSCEQNLNHDAMYWYRQDPGQGLRLIYYSQIVNDFQKGDIAEGYSVSREKKESFPLTVTSAQKNPTAFYLCASRVGQDQPQHFGDGTRLSIL.

The CDR3 sequence is CASSPPNRGHEQYF. The CDR3 DNA follows: TGTGCCAGCTCACCACCTAACAGGGGCCACGAGCAGTACTTC. The chain couples TRBV18 to TRBJ2-7, with TRBD1 identical over 7 bases. Germline V gene lookup returns CDR1 KGHSH and CDR2 LQKENI. The CDR3 is 14 amino acids. Trimming took 0 bases from V and 5 from J; bases not matched to a gene: 4.

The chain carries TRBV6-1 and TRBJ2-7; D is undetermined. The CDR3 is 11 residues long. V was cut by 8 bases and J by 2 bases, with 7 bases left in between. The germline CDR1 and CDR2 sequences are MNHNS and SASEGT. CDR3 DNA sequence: TGTGCCAGCCACGAGCCCTACGAGCAGTACTTC. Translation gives CASHEPYEQYF.

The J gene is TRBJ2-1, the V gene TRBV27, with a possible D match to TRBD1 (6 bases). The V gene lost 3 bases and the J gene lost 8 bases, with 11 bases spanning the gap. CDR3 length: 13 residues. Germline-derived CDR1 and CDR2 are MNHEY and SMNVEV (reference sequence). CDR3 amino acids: CASSFPGVYEQFF. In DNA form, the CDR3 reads TGTGCCAGCAGTTTCCCAGGGGTCTATGAGCAGTTCTTC.

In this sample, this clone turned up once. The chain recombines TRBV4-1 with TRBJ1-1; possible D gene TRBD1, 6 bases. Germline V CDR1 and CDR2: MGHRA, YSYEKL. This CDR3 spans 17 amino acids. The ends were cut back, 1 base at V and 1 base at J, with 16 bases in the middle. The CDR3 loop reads CASSQVPTDRRNTEAFF. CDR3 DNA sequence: TGCGCCAGCAGCCAAGTCCCCACGGACAGAAGGAACACTGAAGCTTTCTTT.

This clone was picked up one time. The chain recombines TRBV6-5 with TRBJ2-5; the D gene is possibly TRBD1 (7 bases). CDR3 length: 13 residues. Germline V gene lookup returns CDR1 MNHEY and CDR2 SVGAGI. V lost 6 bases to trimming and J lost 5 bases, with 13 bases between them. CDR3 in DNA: TGTGCCAGCAGCCCGACAGGGAGGGAGACCCAGTACTTC. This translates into CASSPTGRETQYF.

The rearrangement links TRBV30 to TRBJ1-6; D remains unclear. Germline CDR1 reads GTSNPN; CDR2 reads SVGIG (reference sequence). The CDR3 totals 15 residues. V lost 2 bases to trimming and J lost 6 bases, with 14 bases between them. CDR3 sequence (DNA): TGTGCCTGGAGTCTGGGCAGCGAACCTAATTCACCCCTCCACTTT. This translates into CAWSLGSEPNSPLHF.

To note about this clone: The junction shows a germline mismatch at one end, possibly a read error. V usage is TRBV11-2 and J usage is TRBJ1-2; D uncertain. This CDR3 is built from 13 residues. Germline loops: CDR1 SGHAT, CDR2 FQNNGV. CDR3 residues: CATSLGANYGYTF. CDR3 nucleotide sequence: TGTGCCACCAGCCTAGGAGCTAACTATGGCTACACCTTC. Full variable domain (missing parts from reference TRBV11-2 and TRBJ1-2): EAGVAQSPRYKIIEKRQSVAFWCNPISGHATLYWYQQILGQGPKLLIQFQNNGVVDDSQLPKDRFSAERLKGVDSTLKIQPAKLEDSAVYLCATSLGANYGYTFGSGTRLTVV.

CDR3 nucleotides: TGTGCCAGTAGTATTGTCTTAAGCTATGGCTACACCTTC. It translates to CASSIVLSYGYTF. V and J are TRBV19 and TRBJ1-2; D gene unclear. The CDR3 totals 13 residues. CDR1 and CDR2 from the germline V gene are LNHDA and SQIVND (reference sequence). V dropped 3 bases and J dropped 4 bases, with 9 bases sitting between them. Based on the CDR3 plus reference TRBV19 and TRBJ1-2, the full variable domain is DGGITQSPKYLFRKEGQNVTLSCEQNLNHDAMYWYRQDPGQGLRLIYYSQIVNDFQKGDIAEGYSVSREKKESFPLTVTSAQKNPTAFYLCASSIVLSYGYTFGSGTRLTVV.

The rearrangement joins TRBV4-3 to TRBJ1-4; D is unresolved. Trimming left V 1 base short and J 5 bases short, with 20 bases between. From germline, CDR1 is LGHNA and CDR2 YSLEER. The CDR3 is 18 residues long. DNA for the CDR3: TGCGCCAGCAGCCAAGGTTCGGGGTTTCCAGATCCGAATGAAAAACTGTTTTTT. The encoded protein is CASSQGSGFPDPNEKLFF.

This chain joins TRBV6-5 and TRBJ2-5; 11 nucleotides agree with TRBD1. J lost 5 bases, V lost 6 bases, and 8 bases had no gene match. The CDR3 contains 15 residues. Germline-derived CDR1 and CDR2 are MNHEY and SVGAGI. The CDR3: CASSPGQGEFETQYF. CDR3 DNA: TGTGCCAGCAGCCCGGGACAGGGGGAGTTCGAGACCCAGTACTTC.

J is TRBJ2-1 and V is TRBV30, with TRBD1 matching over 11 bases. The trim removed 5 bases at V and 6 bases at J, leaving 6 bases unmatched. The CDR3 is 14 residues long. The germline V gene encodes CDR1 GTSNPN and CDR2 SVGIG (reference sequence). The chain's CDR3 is CAWLTGTGGNEQFF. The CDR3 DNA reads TGTGCCTGGTTAACCGGGACAGGGGGCAATGAGCAGTTCTTC.

Here the CDR3 DNA reads TGTGCCAGCAGTGAGCATCCGGGGACCGACTATGGCTACACCTTC. Amino acid sequence: CASSEHPGTDYGYTF. This rearrangement joins TRBV25-1 to TRBJ1-2; maybe TRBD1 (5 bases). Trimming cost V 3 bases and J 3 bases, with 14 bases left between them. CDR3 length equals 15 residues. Germline assignment: CDR1 MGHDK and CDR2 SYGVNS.

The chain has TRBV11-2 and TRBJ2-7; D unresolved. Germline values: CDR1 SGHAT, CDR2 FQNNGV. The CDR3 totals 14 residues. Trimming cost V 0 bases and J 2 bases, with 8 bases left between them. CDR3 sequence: CASSLDAETYEQYF. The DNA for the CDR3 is TGTGCCAGCAGCTTAGATGCGGAAACCTACGAGCAGTACTTC.

The CDR3, as DNA: TGTGCCAGCAGTCCTTCGTATGGAGAGACCCAGTACTTC. Its protein product is CASSPSYGETQYF. The chain employs TRBV6-4 and TRBJ2-5; D gene unclear. CDR1 is MRHNA and CDR2 is SNTAGT in the germline V gene. V dropped 5 bases and J dropped 4 bases, with 11 bases sitting between them. The CDR3 runs 13 residues.

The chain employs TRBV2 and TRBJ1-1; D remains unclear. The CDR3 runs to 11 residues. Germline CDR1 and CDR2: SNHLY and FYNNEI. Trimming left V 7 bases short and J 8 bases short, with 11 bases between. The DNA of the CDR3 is TGTGCCAGCATAGCTGCCCGCGAAGCTTTCTTT. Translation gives CASIAAREAFF. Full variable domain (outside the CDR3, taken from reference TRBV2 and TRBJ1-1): EPEVTQTPSHQVTQMGQEVILRCVPISNHLYFYWYRQILGQKVEFLVSFYNNEISEKSEIFDDQFSVERPDGSNFTLKIRSTKLEDSAMYFCASIAAREAFFGQGTRLTVV.